Listed below are T cell receptor beta chains from one sample, sequenced in a study of shared clonotypes between healthy human individuals. Repertoires were generated with immunoSEQ multiplex PCR, while TCRdb's copy carries only in-frame clones and drops some. The table lists under 2,500,000 clones, approximately 96% of them singletons. The sequencing input was naive CD4+ T cells sorted from blood. These receptor sequences come from a man aged 18 to 30 in good health. CDR3s include the opening cysteine and the closing phenylalanine or tryptophan. The D gene is left open where the match is weak. Only some rows state a clone size, as once, few, many or a class for expanded clones.

d_call clone_size j_call v_call cdr3_nt cdr3_aa
NA NA TRBJ2-5 TRBV21-1 TGTGCCAGCAAACCGACAGACGGGGACCAAGAGACCCAGTACTTC CASKPTDGDQETQYF
NA NA TRBJ2-1 TRBV2 TGTGCCAGCAGTCTCCTCCTAGGGGGTGAGCAGTTCTTC CASSLLLGGEQFF
TRBD2 NA TRBJ2-5 TRBV4-1 TGCGCCAGCAGCCAAGATGGGAGGGGCATGAACCAAGAGACCCAGTACTTC CASSQDGRGMNQETQYF
TRBD1 NA TRBJ1-1 TRBV29-1 TGCAGCGTTCTAACAATAGGGACAGGGCACATGAACACTGAAGCTTTCTTT CSVLTIGTGHMNTEAFF
TRBD1 NA TRBJ2-1 TRBV18 TGTGCCAGCTCACCCGCCGGGACAGGGTCTGTTGAGCAGTTCTTC CASSPAGTGSVEQFF
NA NA TRBJ2-2 TRBV2 TGTGCCAGCCAGGGACGTCTGAACACCGGGGAGCTGTTTTTT CASQGRLNTGELFF
TRBD1 NA TRBJ1-3 TRBV10-3 TGTGCCATAAATTCCGGGACAGTTGGAAACACCATATATTTT CAINSGTVGNTIYF
NA NA TRBJ1-1 TRBV18 TGTGCCAGCTCACCGCGGGGAGGGACTGAAGCTTTCTTT CASSPRGGTEAFF
NA NA TRBJ1-2 TRBV27 TGTGCCAGCAGTTTCACCCCTGGGGTCGTCAACTATGGCTACACCTTC CASSFTPGVVNYGYTF
NA NA TRBJ2-1 TRBV7-2 TGTGCCAGCAGCCCCCTCCGGGCCCCCGGCGGCAATGAGCAGTTCTTC CASSPLRAPGGNEQFF
NA NA TRBJ1-2 TRBV28 TGTGCCAGCAGTTTAGGCCGAAACTATGGCTACACCTTC CASSLGRNYGYTF
NA NA TRBJ1-5 TRBV19 TGTGCCAGTAGTATAGTTTCCGGGACTTGGCAGCCCCAGCATTTT CASSIVSGTWQPQHF
TRBD2 once TRBJ2-2 TRBV11-2 TGTGCCAGCAGCAAACTAGCGGGGGCCACCGGGGAGCTGTTTTTT CASSKLAGATGELFF
TRBD2 NA TRBJ2-1 TRBV5-1 TGCGCCAGCAGCTCGAACCCCACCGGGACTAGCAATGAGCAGTTCTTC CASSSNPTGTSNEQFF
NA NA TRBJ1-3 TRBV6-6 TGTGCCAGCAGTTTCTCCCAGGGAAACACCATATATTTT CASSFSQGNTIYF
TRBD2 once TRBJ2-1 TRBV30 TGTGCCCTCAAGGGGTTTGGCGGGGGGGCAAATGAGCAGTTCTTC CALKGFGGGANEQFF
TRBD2 NA TRBJ2-1 TRBV30 TGTGCCTGGAGTGGTCTAGCGGGAAGCTCCTACAATGAGCAGTTCTTC CAWSGLAGSSYNEQFF
TRBD1 NA TRBJ1-2 TRBV28 TGTGCCAGCAGTTTGGCAGGGGGAGACTATGGCTACACCTTC CASSLAGGDYGYTF
TRBD1 NA TRBJ1-2 TRBV5-1 TGCGCCAGCAGCCTTAGACAGGGGGAGGCAAGTGGCTACACCTTC CASSLRQGEASGYTF
NA NA TRBJ1-5 TRBV7-2 TGTGCCAGCAGCTTAGAGGGTACGGGGGCAGGACAGCCCCAGCATTTT CASSLEGTGAGQPQHF
TRBD1 NA TRBJ2-1 TRBV7-3 TGTGCCAGCAGCTTCGACAGGGGGCCCTACAATGAGCAGTTCTTC CASSFDRGPYNEQFF
TRBD2 NA TRBJ2-3 TRBV30 TGTGCCTGGAGTGTAGGCGGGAGGGGAACAGATACGCAGTATTTT CAWSVGGRGTDTQYF
NA NA TRBJ1-2 TRBV29-1 TGCAGCGTTGAAGCCCGAGGAGGTTCTGGCTACACCTTC CSVEARGGSGYTF
NA NA TRBJ2-3 TRBV6-5 TGTGCCAGCAGTTACGGGGGTATCACAGATACGCAGTATTTT CASSYGGITDTQYF
NA NA TRBJ2-6 TRBV18 TGTGCCAGCTCACCACGAGAGACGGGGCACTCTGGGGCCAACGTCCTGACTTTC CASSPRETGHSGANVLTF
NA NA TRBJ1-2 TRBV18 TGTGCCAGCTCACCTAATGAGGCCTCCTATGGCTACACCTTC CASSPNEASYGYTF
NA NA TRBJ2-5 TRBV18 TGTGCCAGCTCACCGAGCGCGGGTCAAGAGACCCAGTACTTC CASSPSAGQETQYF
NA NA TRBJ1-1 TRBV7-9 TGTGCCAGCAGCTTCAACCCGGGACGAAACACTGAAGCTTTCTTT CASSFNPGRNTEAFF
NA NA TRBJ1-5 TRBV5-4 TGTGCCAGCAGCCGGGGGCGCGGGGAGGGCCAGCCCCAGCATTTT CASSRGRGEGQPQHF
TRBD1 once TRBJ1-5 TRBV7-9 TGTGCCAGCAGCCTGGACAGGGGTATAGGCAATCAGCCCCAGCATTTT CASSLDRGIGNQPQHF
NA NA TRBJ1-1 TRBV5-1 TGCGCCAGCAGCCGCGAGGGGGGCGAAGCTTTCTTT CASSREGGEAFF
TRBD2 NA TRBJ2-7 TRBV27 TGTGCCAGCAGTCCCCGAGGCGGGAGGGTCTCCTACGAGCAGTACTTC CASSPRGGRVSYEQYF
NA NA TRBJ2-5 TRBV7-9 TGTGCCAGCAGCTTTCTCGGGGCAGAGGAGACCCAGTACTTC CASSFLGAEETQYF
NA NA TRBJ1-5 TRBV28 TGTGCCAGCACGTTTTCCGTCTATAGCAATCAGCCCCAGCATTTT CASTFSVYSNQPQHF
TRBD2 NA TRBJ2-5 TRBV6-1 TGTGCCAGCAGTGAAAGGCTAGCGGGGGGCGAACAAGAGACCCAGTACTTC CASSERLAGGEQETQYF
NA NA TRBJ2-3 TRBV10-3 TGTGCCATCTCGGACGGCACAGATACGCAGTATTTT CAISDGTDTQYF
NA NA TRBJ2-3 TRBV5-1 TGCGCCAGCAGCTTGGTTTATACGGAGGCTACGCAGTATTTT CASSLVYTEATQYF
NA NA TRBJ1-1 TRBV7-2 TGTGCCAGCAGCCCCGCCCCAGGGATGAACACTGAAGCTTTCTTT CASSPAPGMNTEAFF
NA NA TRBJ1-3 TRBV7-2 TGTGCCAGCAGCTTAAGAGTCTCTGGAAACACCATATATTTT CASSLRVSGNTIYF
NA NA TRBJ2-2 TRBV29-1 TGCAGCGTCATACAGGGGAACACCGGGGAGCTGTTTTTT CSVIQGNTGELFF
NA NA TRBJ1-4 TRBV23-1 TGCGCCAGCAGTCAAGGAAGGGGAAGTGAAAAACTGTTTTTT CASSQGRGSEKLFF
NA NA TRBJ2-6 TRBV5-4 TGTGCCAGCAGCTTGACGGGTCTCTCCCCTGGGGCCAACGTCCTGACTTTC CASSLTGLSPGANVLTF
NA NA TRBJ2-3 TRBV6-5 TGTGCTAGCAGCAACCTTTATACGCAGTATTTT CASSNLYTQYF
NA NA TRBJ1-2 TRBV6-6 TGTGCCGGGCAAGGGGTTGCCAACTATGGCTACACCTTC CAGQGVANYGYTF
TRBD2 once TRBJ2-1 TRBV10-1 TGCGCCAGCAGTGAGAAATGGTCTAGCGGGGGGGCGAACGAGCAGTTCTTC CASSEKWSSGGANEQFF
NA few TRBJ2-5 TRBV10-3 TGTGCCATCAGTGAGAGGGAGACCCAGTACTTC CAISERETQYF
NA NA TRBJ2-1 TRBV2 TGTGCCAGCAGTGAGGACAGAGCCTACAATGAGCAGTTCTTC CASSEDRAYNEQFF
NA NA TRBJ2-1 TRBV6-6 TGTGCCAGCATGGAGGCTTACAATGAGCAGTTCTTC CASMEAYNEQFF
TRBD2 once TRBJ2-3 TRBV6-4 TGTGCCAGCAGACTAGCGGGAGGTTCGAATACGCAGTATTTT CASRLAGGSNTQYF
NA once TRBJ2-7 TRBV7-6 TGTGCCAGCAGCTTCAGGGGCTCCTACGAGCAGTACTTC CASSFRGSYEQYF
NA NA TRBJ2-5 TRBV5-6 TGTGCCAGCAGCCCAGGGATCCAAGAGACCCAGTACTTC CASSPGIQETQYF
TRBD2 NA TRBJ2-7 TRBV5-6 TGTGCCAGCAGCTTGAGTAGCGGGAGCTACGAGCAGTACTTC CASSLSSGSYEQYF
NA NA TRBJ1-1 TRBV14 TGTGCCAGCAGCCACTACATGAACACTGAAGCTTTCTTT CASSHYMNTEAFF
TRBD1 NA TRBJ1-1 TRBV5-6 TGTGCCAGCAGCCTGACAGGGACTGAAGCTTTCTTT CASSLTGTEAFF
TRBD2 NA TRBJ2-3 TRBV7-2 TGTGCCAGCAGCAGGACTAGCGGGGGGGCCAAAGATACGCAGTATTTT CASSRTSGGAKDTQYF
NA NA TRBJ2-2 TRBV7-3 TGTGCCAGCAGCTTAACTTCGGGTACCGGGGAGCTGTTTTTT CASSLTSGTGELFF
NA NA TRBJ2-3 TRBV28 TGTGCCAGCACCCCCGCGGGGGCCGGGGGAGATACGCAGTATTTT CASTPAGAGGDTQYF